This TCR beta chain was identified in a study of cytomegalovirus exposure and HLA in healthy donors. Study-level points and caveats: There were several of the most significant clusters that appeared linked to common viral pathogens in a later analysis. An assumption of roughly uniform sequencing depth across donors underlay the presence/absence analyses.

About this clone itself: Its matching antigen is unknown.

13 Jbeta primers and 60 Vbeta primers were used for the PCR. Sequencing was performed with immunoSEQ multiplex PCR; in TCRdb, only in-frame clones are kept and a portion is missing. The ten top clones account for roughly 13%, within a sample of about 77,000 clones. Germline V lookup: CDR1 MNHEY, CDR2 SVGAGI. V gave up 6 bases and J gave up 8 bases; unmatched junction bases: 13. The CDR3 consists of 15 residues. The origin of this receptor is a man aged 50 or older in good health and CMV-seropositive. Material for sequencing was PBMCs. The chain joins TRBV6-5 to TRBJ1-1; the match to TRBD1 covers 9 bases. CDR3 amino acids: CASSPGGTGKIEAFF. CDR3 DNA sequence: TGTGCCAGCAGCCCCGGGGGGACAGGGAAAATCGAAGCTTTCTTT.